What follows describes a single TCR beta chain. As yet, its antigen is unknown. A much larger clone lies one base from this, so it may be a read error. The data were obtained in a study of CD8 T cells in ankylosing spondylitis. Study-wide results and caveats: Reactive arthritis synovial fluid and blood previously showed some of these motif variants. A TCR beta motif of about eight highly homologous variants appeared characteristic of ankylosing spondylitis blood. Reported data indicate significant enrichment of disease-linked clones within matched ankylosing spondylitis synovial fluid.

This CDR3 has 14 residues. Germline V gene lookup returns CDR1 SGHRS and CDR2 YFSETQ. MiXCR, run by TCRdb on the 5' RACE reads, gives a single entry per CDR3 protein. Found here are 310,000 or so distinct CDR3 sequences, 20% of them singletons; the top ten hold roughly 7.4%. The J gene is TRBJ2-1, the V gene TRBV5-1, with D uncertain. The sample comprised blood, either unsorted or a sorted T cell fraction (not recorded which). The receptor's source is a male donor with ankylosing spondylitis or in good health (not recorded which). The CDR3 DNA reads as TGCACCAGCAGCTTGTCGTGGGCCAAAAATGAGCAGTTCTTC. This codes for CTSSLSWAKNEQFF. Full variable domain (remainder filled in from reference TRBV5-1 and TRBJ2-1): KAGVTQTPRYLIKTRGQQVTLSCSPISGHRSVSWYQQTPGQGLQFLFEYFSETQRNKGNFPGRFSGRQFSNSRSEMNVSTLELGDSALYLCTSSLSWAKNEQFFGPGTRLTVL.